This T cell receptor (beta chain) appears in the sequencing data of a study of early T cells in non-severe SARS-CoV-2 infection. Study information: From unsorted whole blood, bulk RNA was sequenced, and the chains remained unpaired.

Overall study findings and caveats: VDJdb-based annotation leaned toward anti-spike CD8 responses and missed private and CD4 specificities.

Researchers tagged individual cDNA molecules with unique molecular identifiers. TCRdb fed the 5' RACE reads into MiXCR, producing one record per CDR3 protein. The sample includes 43,000 or so distinct CDR3 sequences, roughly 7% of them seen just once. The V and J ends lost 5 bases and 5 bases respectively, with 18 bases between them. CDR1 and CDR2 from the germline V gene are SGHAT and FQDESV (reference sequence). The CDR3 covers 15 residues. This clonotype was found a few times. Its antigen is currently unknown. This TCR came from an adult who was a healthcare worker with PCR-confirmed SARS-CoV-2 infection or an uninfected control (not recorded which). The source material was whole blood. This rearrangement joins TRBV11-1 to TRBJ2-5, with D tentatively TRBD2 (5 bases). CDR3 in amino acids: CASSPRTGKKETQYF. The CDR3 region has the DNA TGTGCCAGCAGCCCTAGGACGGGGAAGAAGGAGACCCAGTACTTC.